The rows below give T cell receptor beta chains drawn from one sample of a study of blood T cell repertoires in COVID-19. Method: immunoSEQ multiplex PCR; TCRdb's copy keeps in-frame clones and lacks some. The sample lists approximately 74,000 clones; more than 70% were seen once. The sequencing input was peripheral blood. These receptors were obtained from a human donor in a cohort sampled during active COVID-19. CDR3s include the opening cysteine and the closing phenylalanine or tryptophan. Fields, in order: CDR3 protein, CDR3 DNA, CDR3 length, clone size, V gene, J gene, D gene. The D gene is left open where the match is weak. Rows give clone size only sometimes, using once, few, many, or a class for an expanded clone.

CASTRMPGANYGYTF	TGTGCCAGCACTAGGATGCCGGGAGCTAACTATGGCTACACCTTC	15	-	TRBV6-5	TRBJ1-2	-
CASSRGTVSGFGNTIYF	TGTGCCAGCAGTCGCGGGACGGTGTCTGGGTTCGGAAACACCATATATTTT	17	-	TRBV25-1	TRBJ1-3	-
CASSLVPSGRINEQFF	TGTGCCAGCAGCTTAGTTCCTAGCGGGAGGATCAATGAGCAGTTCTTC	16	-	TRBV11-2	TRBJ2-1	TRBD2
CASSLNRGQGAEAFF	TGCGCCAGCAGTTTAAACAGGGGGCAGGGGGCTGAAGCTTTCTTT	15	-	TRBV10-1	TRBJ1-1	TRBD1
CASSRGTGGNQPQHF	TGTGCCAGCAGTAGAGGGACAGGGGGCAATCAGCCCCAGCATTTT	15	-	TRBV28	TRBJ1-5	TRBD1
CSVDPGTGRGYTF	TGCAGCGTTGACCCCGGGACAGGGCGTGGCTACACCTTC	13	few	TRBV29-1	TRBJ1-2	TRBD1
CASSFTTGGDETQYF	TGCGCCAGCAGCTTCACGACAGGGGGCGATGAGACCCAGTACTTC	15	-	TRBV5-1	TRBJ2-5	TRBD1
CASSLQVGTEAFF	TGTGCCAGCAGTTTACAGGTTGGCACTGAAGCTTTCTTT	13	-	TRBV12-3/TRBV12-4	TRBJ1-1	-
CASSPRTGEWGELFF	TGTGCCAGCTCCCCCCGGACAGGGGAGTGGGGGGAGCTGTTTTTT	15	-	TRBV18	TRBJ2-2	TRBD1
CASSLAGGGEKLFF	TGTGCCAGCAGCTTGGCAGGGGGAGGCGAAAAACTGTTTTTT	14	-	TRBV5-8	TRBJ1-4	TRBD1
CASSLEGLGQYEQYF	TGCGCCAGCAGCTTGGAGGGACTTGGGCAGTACGAGCAGTACTTC	15	once	TRBV5-1	TRBJ2-7	-
CASSRGQGLQYEKLFF	TGTGCCAGCAGCCGCGGACAGGGCCTCCAGTATGAAAAACTGTTTTTT	16	-	TRBV14	TRBJ1-4	TRBD1
CASSSPGLAAYEQYF	TGTGCCAGCAGTTCCCCAGGTCTAGCGGCCTACGAGCAGTACTTC	15	-	TRBV6-2/TRBV6-3	TRBJ2-7	TRBD2
CATSREGTGSTGELFF	TGTGCCACCAGCAGAGAGGGGACAGGGTCCACCGGGGAGCTGTTTTTT	16	once	TRBV15	TRBJ2-2	TRBD1
CASCEFGRAYNEQFF	TGCGCCAGCTGCGAGTTCGGGAGGGCCTACAATGAGCAGTTCTTC	15	-	TRBV10-2	TRBJ2-1	TRBD2
CASSQTSGNTIYF	TGTGCCAGCAGCCAAACTTCTGGAAACACCATATATTTT	13	-	TRBV13	TRBJ1-3	-
CASSPIGLAGGDTQYF	TGTGCCAGCAGCCCTATCGGACTAGCGGGGGGGGATACGCAGTATTTT	16	-	TRBV7-6	TRBJ2-3	TRBD2
CASSSRDRDPDTQYF	TGTGCCAGCAGCTCGAGGGACAGGGACCCAGATACGCAGTATTTT	15	-	TRBV5-4	TRBJ2-3	TRBD1
CASSFSLGIQETQYF	TGTGCCAGCAGCTTCAGCCTAGGCATCCAAGAGACCCAGTACTTC	15	-	TRBV7-6	TRBJ2-5	-
CASSLAAGISYEQYF	TGCGCCAGCAGCTTGGCCGCAGGGATCTCCTACGAGCAGTACTTC	15	-	TRBV5-1	TRBJ2-7	-
CASSQDPDSTYNEQFF	TGTGCCAGCAGCCAAGATCCCGACAGTACCTACAATGAGCAGTTCTTC	16	-	TRBV3-1/TRBV3-2	TRBJ2-1	-
CASSLTGESYGYTF	TGTGCCAGCAGCTTGACAGGGGAAAGCTATGGCTACACCTTC	14	-	TRBV7-9	TRBJ1-2	TRBD1
CASSQLAGGGSGQFF	TGCGCCAGCAGCCAATTGGCGGGGGGTGGATCGGGGCAGTTCTTC	15	once	TRBV4-1	TRBJ2-1	TRBD2
CASSTLTTGKKNIQYF	TGTGCCAGCTCAACCCTTACGACAGGGAAGAAAAACATTCAGTACTTC	16	few	TRBV18	TRBJ2-4	TRBD1
CATVTSYEQYF	TGTGCCACCGTAACATCCTACGAGCAGTACTTC	11	-	TRBV28	TRBJ2-7	-
CASRAGGAANYGYTF	TGCGCCAGCAGGGCTGGGGGGGCTGCGAACTATGGCTACACCTTC	15	once	TRBV10-2	TRBJ1-2	-
CASDPGTGANTEAFF	TGTGCCAGCGATCCAGGTACAGGGGCGAACACTGAAGCTTTCTTT	15	once	TRBV28	TRBJ1-1	TRBD1
CASSFGTNNEKLFF	TGTGCCAGCAGCTTCGGGACAAATAATGAAAAACTGTTTTTT	14	-	TRBV3-1/TRBV3-2	TRBJ1-4	-
CASTESRTGLYF	TGTGCCAGCACCGAGAGCCGGACAGGTCTGTACTTC	12	-	TRBV6-5	TRBJ2-5	TRBD1
CATSRDLVAEQFF	TGTGCCACCAGCAGAGATCTGGTGGCTGAGCAGTTCTTC	13	-	TRBV15	TRBJ2-1	-
CASSLDRPGPNGANVLTF	TGTGCCAGCAGCTTAGATAGGCCAGGCCCCAATGGGGCCAACGTCCTGACTTTC	18	few	TRBV11-2	TRBJ2-6	-
CATSVRDSAYQETQYF	TGTGCCACCAGCGTCCGGGACTCCGCGTACCAAGAGACCCAGTACTTC	16	-	TRBV15	TRBJ2-5	-
CASSIQGLAMVGKNIQYF	TGTGCCAGTAGTATACAAGGCCTAGCGATGGTTGGCAAAAACATTCAGTACTTC	18	-	TRBV19	TRBJ2-4	-
CATKGQSTNYYEQYF	TGTGCCACCAAGGGACAGAGTACCAACTATTACGAGCAGTACTTC	15	-	TRBV24-1	TRBJ2-7	TRBD1
CASSLELADPQETQYF	TGTGCCAGCAGCTTAGAACTAGCGGATCCCCAAGAGACCCAGTACTTC	16	-	TRBV7-6	TRBJ2-5	TRBD2